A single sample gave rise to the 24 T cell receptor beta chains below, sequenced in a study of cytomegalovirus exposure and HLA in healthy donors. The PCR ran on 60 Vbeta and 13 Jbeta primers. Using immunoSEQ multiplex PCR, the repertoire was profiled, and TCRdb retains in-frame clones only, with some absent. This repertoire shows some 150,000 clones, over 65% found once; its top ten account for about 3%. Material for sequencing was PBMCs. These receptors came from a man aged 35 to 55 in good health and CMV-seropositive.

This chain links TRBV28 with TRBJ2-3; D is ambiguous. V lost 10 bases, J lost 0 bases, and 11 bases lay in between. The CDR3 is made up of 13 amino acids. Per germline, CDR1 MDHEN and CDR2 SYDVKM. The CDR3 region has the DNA TGTGCCACCCTGGCCCCGAGCACAGATACGCAGTATTTT. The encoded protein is CATLAPSTDTQYF.

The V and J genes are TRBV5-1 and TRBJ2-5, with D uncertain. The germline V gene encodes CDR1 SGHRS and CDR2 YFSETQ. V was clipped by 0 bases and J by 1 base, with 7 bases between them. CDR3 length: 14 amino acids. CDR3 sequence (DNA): TGCGCCAGCAGCTTGGGGCGGAGCCAAGAGACCCAGTACTTC. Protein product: CASSLGRSQETQYF.

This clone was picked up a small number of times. This CDR3 reads CASSQGGVAEQETQYF. In DNA, the CDR3 is TGTGCCAGCAGCCAAGGGGGGGTGGCAGAACAAGAGACCCAGTACTTC. The V gene is TRBV4-2, the J gene TRBJ2-5; D might be TRBD2 (6 bases). V was pared by 1 base and J by 2 bases, with 14 bases between. The CDR3 is 16 residues long. CDR1 and CDR2 (germline): LGHNA, YNFKEQ.

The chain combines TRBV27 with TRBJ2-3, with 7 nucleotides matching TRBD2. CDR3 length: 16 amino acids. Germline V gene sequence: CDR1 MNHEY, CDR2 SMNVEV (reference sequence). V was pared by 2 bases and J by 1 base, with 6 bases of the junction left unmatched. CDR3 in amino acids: CASSLRGLEGTDTQYF. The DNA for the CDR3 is TGTGCCAGCAGTTTACGTGGACTAGAGGGCACAGATACGCAGTATTTT.

The CDR3 reads CASSKGVGQGGNIQYF. In nucleotides, the CDR3 is TGTGCCAGCAGCAAAGGGGTAGGCCAGGGTGGTAACATTCAGTACTTC. The chain uses TRBV21-1 and TRBJ2-4; TRBD1, the table's D call, lacks a check against the DNA. TRBV21-1 counts as a pseudogene. The CDR3 extends over 16 amino acids.

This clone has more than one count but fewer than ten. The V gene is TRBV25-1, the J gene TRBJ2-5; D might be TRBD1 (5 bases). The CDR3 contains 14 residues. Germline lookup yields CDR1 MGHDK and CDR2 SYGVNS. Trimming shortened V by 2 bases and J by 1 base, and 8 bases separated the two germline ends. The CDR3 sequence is CASSENRFQETQYF. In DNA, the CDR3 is TGTGCCAGCAGTGAAAACAGGTTCCAAGAGACCCAGTACTTC.

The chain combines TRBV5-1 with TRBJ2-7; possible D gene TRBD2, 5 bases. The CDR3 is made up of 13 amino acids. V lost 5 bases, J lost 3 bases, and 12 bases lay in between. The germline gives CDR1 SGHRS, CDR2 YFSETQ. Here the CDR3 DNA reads TGCGCCAGCAGTTCTACCGGGAACTACGAGCAGTACTTC. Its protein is CASSSTGNYEQYF.

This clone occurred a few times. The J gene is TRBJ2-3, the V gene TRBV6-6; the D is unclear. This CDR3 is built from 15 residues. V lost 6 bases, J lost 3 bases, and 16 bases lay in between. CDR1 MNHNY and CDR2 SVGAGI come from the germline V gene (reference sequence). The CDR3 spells CASSYGDDSTDTQYF. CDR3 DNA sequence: TGTGCCAGCAGCTATGGAGATGATTCGACAGATACGCAGTATTTT.

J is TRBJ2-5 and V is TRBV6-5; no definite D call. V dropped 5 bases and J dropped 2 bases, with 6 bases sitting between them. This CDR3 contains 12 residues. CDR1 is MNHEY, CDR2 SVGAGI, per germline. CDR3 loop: CASSEKQETQYF. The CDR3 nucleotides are TGTGCCAGCAGTGAGAAACAAGAGACCCAGTACTTC.

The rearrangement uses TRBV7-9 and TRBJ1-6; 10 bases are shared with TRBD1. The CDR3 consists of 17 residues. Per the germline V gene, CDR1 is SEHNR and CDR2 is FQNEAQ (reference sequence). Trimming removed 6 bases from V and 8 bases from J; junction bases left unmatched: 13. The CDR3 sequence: CASRRTGGTLVDSPLHF. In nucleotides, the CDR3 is TGTGCCAGCAGACGGACAGGGGGGACGCTGGTGGATTCACCCCTCCACTTT.

The CDR3 protein is CASSSLGATPNYGYTF. For the CDR3, the DNA is TGTGCCAGCAGCTCGCTAGGGGCTACCCCTAACTATGGCTACACCTTC. The V call is TRBV28, the J call TRBJ1-2; D might be TRBD1 (5 bases). This CDR3 spans 16 amino acids. Looked up from germline, CDR1 is MDHEN and CDR2 is SYDVKM. The V gene lost 6 bases and the J gene lost 0 bases, with 17 bases spanning the gap.

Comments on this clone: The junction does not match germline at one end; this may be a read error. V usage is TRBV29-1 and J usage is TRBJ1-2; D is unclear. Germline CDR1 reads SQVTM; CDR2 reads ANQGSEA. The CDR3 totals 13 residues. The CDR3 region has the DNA TGCAGCATTGACACGTCAGGAAACTATGGCTACACCTTC. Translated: CSIDTSGNYGYTF.

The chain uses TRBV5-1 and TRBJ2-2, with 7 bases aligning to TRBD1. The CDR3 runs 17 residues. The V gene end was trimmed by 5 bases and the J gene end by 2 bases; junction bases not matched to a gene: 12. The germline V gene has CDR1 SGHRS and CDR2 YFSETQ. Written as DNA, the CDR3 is TGCGCCAGCAGTCCTAACGCCGGGACAGTTAACACCGGGGAGCTGTTTTTT. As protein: CASSPNAGTVNTGELFF.

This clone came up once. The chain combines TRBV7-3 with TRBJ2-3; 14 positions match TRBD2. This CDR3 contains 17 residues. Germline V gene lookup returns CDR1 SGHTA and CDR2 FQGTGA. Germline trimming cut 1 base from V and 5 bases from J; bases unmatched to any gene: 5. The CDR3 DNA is TGTGCCAGCAGCTTAATGGGACTAGCGGGAGATGGAGATACGCAGTATTTT. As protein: CASSLMGLAGDGDTQYF. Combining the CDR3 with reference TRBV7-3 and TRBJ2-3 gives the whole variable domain GAGVSQTPSNKVTEKGKYVELRCDPISGHTALYWYRQSLGQGPEFLIYFQGTGAADDSGLPNDRFFAVRPEGSVSTLKIQRTERGDSAVYLCASSLMGLAGDGDTQYFGPGTRLTVL.

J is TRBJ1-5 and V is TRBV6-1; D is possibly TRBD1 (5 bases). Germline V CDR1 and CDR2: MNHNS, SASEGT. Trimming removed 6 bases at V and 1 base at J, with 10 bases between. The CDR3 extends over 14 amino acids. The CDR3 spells CASRVTGSNQPQHF. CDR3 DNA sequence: TGTGCCAGCAGGGTTACAGGAAGCAATCAGCCCCAGCATTTT.

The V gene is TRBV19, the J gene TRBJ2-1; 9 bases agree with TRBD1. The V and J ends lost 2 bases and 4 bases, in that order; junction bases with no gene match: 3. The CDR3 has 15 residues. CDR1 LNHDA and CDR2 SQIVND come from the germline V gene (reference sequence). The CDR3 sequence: CASSITGGPYNEQFF. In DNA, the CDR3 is TGTGCCAGTAGTATAACAGGGGGCCCTTACAATGAGCAGTTCTTC.

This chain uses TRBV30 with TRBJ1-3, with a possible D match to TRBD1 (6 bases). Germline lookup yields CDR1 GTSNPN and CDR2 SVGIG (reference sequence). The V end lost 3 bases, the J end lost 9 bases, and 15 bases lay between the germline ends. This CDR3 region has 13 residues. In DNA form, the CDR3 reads TGTGCCTGGAGAATTAGGGGGGGCGCCACCATATATTTT. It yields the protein CAWRIRGGATIYF.

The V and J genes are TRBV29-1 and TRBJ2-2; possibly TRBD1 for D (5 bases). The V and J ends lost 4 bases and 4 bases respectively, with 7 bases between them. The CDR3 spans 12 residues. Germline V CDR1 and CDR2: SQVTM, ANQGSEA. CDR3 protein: CSVGRATGELFF. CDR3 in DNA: TGCAGCGTTGGCAGGGCCACCGGGGAGCTGTTTTTT.

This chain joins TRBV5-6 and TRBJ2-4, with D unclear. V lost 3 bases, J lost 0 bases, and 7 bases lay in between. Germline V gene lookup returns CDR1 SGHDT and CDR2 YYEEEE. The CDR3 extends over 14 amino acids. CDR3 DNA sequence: TGTGCCAGCAGCTCCGGTTTAGCCAAAAACATTCAGTACTTC. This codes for CASSSGLAKNIQYF.

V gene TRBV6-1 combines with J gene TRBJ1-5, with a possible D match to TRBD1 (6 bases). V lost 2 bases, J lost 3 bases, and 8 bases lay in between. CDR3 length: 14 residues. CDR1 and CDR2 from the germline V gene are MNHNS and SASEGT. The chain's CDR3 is CASSEQGNNQPQHF. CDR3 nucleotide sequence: TGTGCCAGCAGTGAACAGGGGAACAATCAGCCCCAGCATTTT.

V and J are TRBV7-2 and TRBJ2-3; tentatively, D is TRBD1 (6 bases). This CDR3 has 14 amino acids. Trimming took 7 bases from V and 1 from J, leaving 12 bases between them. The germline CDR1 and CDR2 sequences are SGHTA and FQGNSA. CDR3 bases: TGTGCCAGCAACCAAGGGGGAGGCACAGATACGCAGTATTTT. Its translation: CASNQGGGTDTQYF.

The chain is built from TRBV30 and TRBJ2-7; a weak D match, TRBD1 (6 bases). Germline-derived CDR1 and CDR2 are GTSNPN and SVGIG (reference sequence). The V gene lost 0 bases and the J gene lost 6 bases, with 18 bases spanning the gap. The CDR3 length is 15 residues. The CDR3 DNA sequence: TGTGCCTGGAGTGTAATGCCAGGGGACCTCGGCGAGCAGTACTTC. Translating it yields CAWSVMPGDLGEQYF.

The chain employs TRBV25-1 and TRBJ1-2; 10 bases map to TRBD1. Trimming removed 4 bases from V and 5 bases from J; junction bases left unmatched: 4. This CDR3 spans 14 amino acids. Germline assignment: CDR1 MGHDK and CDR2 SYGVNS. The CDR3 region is CASSGQGARYGYTF. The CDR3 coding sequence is TGTGCCAGCAGTGGACAGGGGGCACGTTATGGCTACACCTTC.

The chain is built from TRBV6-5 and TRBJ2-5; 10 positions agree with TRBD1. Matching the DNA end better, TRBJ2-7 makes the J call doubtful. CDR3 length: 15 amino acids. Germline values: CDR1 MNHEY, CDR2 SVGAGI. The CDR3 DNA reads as TGTGCCAGCAGGAGAGGACAGGGGGGTTCCTACGAGCAGTACTTC. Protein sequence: CASRRGQGGSYEQYF.